This T cell receptor beta chain was captured by sequencing in a study of blood T cell repertoires in COVID-19. At the level of the study: Sites across the United States, Italy and Spain contributed samples from acute and convalescent COVID-19. T cells, B-cell-depleted T cells, or PBMCs supplied cDNA or gDNA.

In the authors' workflow: Estimation of nucleated cell counts was performed using reference gene primer amplification. The method was immunoSEQ multiplex PCR; TCRdb's version includes in-frame clones alone and lacks a portion of them. The DNA gave D and trimming, while V, J and clone size come from that table. This sample has some 460,000 clones; roughly 90% occur once, and the top ten carry around 4.4%. The V end lost 2 bases, the J end lost 3 bases, and 7 bases lay between the germline ends. The length of the CDR3 is 13 residues. What was sequenced was peripheral blood. The sequence was collected from a woman between 25 and 40 years old with acute or convalescent COVID-19. The chain couples TRBV12-3 or TRBV12-4 to TRBJ2-5; D remains ambiguous. In nucleotides, the CDR3 is TGTGCCAGCAGTTTAAGTAGTAAAGAGACCCAGTACTTC. Residues: CASSLSSKETQYF.